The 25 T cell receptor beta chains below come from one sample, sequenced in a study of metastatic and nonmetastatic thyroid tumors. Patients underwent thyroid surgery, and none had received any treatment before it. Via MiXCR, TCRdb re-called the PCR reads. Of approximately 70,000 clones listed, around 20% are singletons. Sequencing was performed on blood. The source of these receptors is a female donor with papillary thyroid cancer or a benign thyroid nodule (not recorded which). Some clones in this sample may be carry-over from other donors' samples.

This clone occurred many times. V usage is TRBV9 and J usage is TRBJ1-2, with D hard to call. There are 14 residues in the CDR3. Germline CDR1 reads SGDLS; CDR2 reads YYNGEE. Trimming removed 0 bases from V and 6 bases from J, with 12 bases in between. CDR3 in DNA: TGTGCCAGCAGCGTAGATCCGGGAAGCGATGGCTACACCTTC. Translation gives CASSVDPGSDGYTF.

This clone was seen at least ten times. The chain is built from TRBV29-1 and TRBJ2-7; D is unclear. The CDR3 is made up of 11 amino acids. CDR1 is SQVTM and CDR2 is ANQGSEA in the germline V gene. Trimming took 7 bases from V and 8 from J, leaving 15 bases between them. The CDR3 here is CSAVRSDQQYF. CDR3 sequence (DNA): TGCAGCGCGGTTCGGTCTGACCAGCAGTACTTC.

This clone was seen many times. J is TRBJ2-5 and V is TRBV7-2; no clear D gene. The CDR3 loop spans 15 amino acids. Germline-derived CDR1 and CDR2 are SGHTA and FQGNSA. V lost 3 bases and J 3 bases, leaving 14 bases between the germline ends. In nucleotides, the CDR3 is TGTGCCAGCAGCTTCACGACTTTCCCGGAAGAGACCCAGTACTTC. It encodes CASSFTTFPEETQYF.

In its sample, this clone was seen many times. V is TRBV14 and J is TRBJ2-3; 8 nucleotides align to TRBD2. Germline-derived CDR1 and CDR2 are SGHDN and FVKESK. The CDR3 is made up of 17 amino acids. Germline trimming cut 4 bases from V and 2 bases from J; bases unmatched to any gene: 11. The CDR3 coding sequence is TGTGCCAGCAGCCGACGGGAGGGGTTAGCGGCCACAGATACGCAGTATTTT. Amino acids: CASSRREGLAATDTQYF. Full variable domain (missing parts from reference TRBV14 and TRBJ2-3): EAGVTQFPSHSVIEKGQTVTLRCDPISGHDNLYWYRRVMGKEIKFLLHFVKESKQDESGMPNNRFLAERTGGTYSTLKVQPAELEDSGVYFCASSRREGLAATDTQYFGPGTRLTVL.

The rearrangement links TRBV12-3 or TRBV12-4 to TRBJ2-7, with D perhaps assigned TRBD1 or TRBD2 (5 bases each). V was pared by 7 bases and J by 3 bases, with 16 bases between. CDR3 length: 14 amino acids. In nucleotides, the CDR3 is TGTGCCAGCATTTCGTTCAGGGACCTCTACGAGCAGTACTTC. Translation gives CASISFRDLYEQYF.

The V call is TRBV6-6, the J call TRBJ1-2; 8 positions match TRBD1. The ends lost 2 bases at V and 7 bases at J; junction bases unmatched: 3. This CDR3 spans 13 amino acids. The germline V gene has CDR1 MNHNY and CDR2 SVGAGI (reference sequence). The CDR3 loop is CASSYQGALGYTF. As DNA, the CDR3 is TGTGCCAGCAGTTACCAGGGGGCGCTTGGCTACACCTTC.

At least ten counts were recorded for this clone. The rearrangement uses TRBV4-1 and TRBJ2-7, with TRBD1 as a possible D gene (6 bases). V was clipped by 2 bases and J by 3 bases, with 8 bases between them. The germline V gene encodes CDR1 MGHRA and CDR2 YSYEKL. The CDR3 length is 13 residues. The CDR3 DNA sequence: TGCGCCAGCAGCCAATTGGACAGCTACGAGCAGTACTTC. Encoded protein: CASSQLDSYEQYF.

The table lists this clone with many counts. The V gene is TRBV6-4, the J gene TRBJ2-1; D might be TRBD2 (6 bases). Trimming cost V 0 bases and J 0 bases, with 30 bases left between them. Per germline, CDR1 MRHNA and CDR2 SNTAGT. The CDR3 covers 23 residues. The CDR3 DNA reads TGTGCCAGCAGTGACTCAATTAGACAGCCGGGACTTGTTTGGCTCAGCTCCTACAATGAGCAGTTCTTC. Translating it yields CASSDSIRQPGLVWLSSYNEQFF.

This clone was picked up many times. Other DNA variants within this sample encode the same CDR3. CDR3 coding DNA: TGCAGTGCTAGAGTAAAACGCCACTACGAGCAGTACTTC. The encoded protein is CSARVKRHYEQYF. V is TRBV20-1 and J is TRBJ2-7; D is ambiguous. The V gene's germline CDR1 is DFQATT and CDR2 SNEGSKA (reference sequence). This CDR3 has 13 residues. Between the trimmed V and J ends, which lost 1 base and 3 bases, there was a span of 10 bases.

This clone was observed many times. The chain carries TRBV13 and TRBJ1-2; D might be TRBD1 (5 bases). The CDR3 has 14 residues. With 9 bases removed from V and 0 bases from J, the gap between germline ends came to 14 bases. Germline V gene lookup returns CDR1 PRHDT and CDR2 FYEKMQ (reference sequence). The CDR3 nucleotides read TGTGCCAGTACCCCTGCGGGGGCTAACTATGGCTACACCTTC. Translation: CASTPAGANYGYTF.

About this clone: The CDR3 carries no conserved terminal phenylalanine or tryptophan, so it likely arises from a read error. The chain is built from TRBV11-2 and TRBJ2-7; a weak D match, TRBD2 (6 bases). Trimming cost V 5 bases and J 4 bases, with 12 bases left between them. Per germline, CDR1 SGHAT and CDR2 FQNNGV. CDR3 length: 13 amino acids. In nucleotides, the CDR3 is TGTGCCAGCAGCCTCGTCGGGGGATACGAGCAGTACCTC. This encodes CASSLVGGYEQYL.

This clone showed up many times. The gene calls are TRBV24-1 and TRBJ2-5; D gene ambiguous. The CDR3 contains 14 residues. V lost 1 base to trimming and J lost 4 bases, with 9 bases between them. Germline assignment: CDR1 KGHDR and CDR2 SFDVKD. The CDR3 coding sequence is TGTGCCACCAGTGATTTAGGTAGTGGAGAGACCCAGTACTTC. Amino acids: CATSDLGSGETQYF.

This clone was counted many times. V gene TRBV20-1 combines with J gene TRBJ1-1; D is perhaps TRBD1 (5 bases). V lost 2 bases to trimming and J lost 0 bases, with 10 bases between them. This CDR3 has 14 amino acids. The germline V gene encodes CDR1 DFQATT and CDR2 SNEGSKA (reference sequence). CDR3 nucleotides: TGCAGTGCTAGACTAGGACACCTGAACACTGAAGCTTTCTTT. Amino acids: CSARLGHLNTEAFF.

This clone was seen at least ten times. The CDR3 spells CATSIRREVEAFF. CDR3 bases: TGTGCCACCAGCATTCGAAGGGAAGTAGAAGCTTTCTTT. The rearrangement uses TRBV15 and TRBJ1-1, with D hard to call. The CDR3 loop spans 13 amino acids. Trimming left V 4 bases short and J 8 bases short, with 14 bases between. Germline V gene data show CDR1 as LNHNV and CDR2 as YYDKDF (reference sequence).

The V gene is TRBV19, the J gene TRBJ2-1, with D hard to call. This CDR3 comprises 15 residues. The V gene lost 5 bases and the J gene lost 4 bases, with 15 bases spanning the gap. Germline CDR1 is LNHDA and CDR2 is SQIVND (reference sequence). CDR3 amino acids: CASSARTGWYNEQFF. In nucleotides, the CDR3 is TGTGCCAGTAGTGCCAGGACGGGTTGGTACAATGAGCAGTTCTTC.

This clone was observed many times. This chain's CDR3 is CSARLAGGPDTQYF. The CDR3 DNA follows: TGCAGTGCTAGGCTAGCGGGAGGGCCAGATACGCAGTATTTT. The chain carries TRBV20-1 and TRBJ2-3; 12 bases agree with TRBD2. Germline CDR1 reads DFQATT; CDR2 reads SNEGSKA (reference sequence). The CDR3 length is 14 residues. V gave up 3 bases and J gave up 4 bases; unmatched junction bases: 2.

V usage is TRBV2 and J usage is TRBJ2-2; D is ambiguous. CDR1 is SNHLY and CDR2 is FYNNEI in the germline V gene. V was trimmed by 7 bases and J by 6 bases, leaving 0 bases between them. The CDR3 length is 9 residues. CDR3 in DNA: TGTGCCAGCACCGGGGAGCTGTTTTTT. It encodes CASTGELFF. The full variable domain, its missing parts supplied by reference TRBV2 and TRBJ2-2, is EPEVTQTPSHQVTQMGQEVILRCVPISNHLYFYWYRQILGQKVEFLVSFYNNEISEKSEIFDDQFSVERPDGSNFTLKIRSTKLEDSAMYFCASTGELFFGEGSRLTVL.

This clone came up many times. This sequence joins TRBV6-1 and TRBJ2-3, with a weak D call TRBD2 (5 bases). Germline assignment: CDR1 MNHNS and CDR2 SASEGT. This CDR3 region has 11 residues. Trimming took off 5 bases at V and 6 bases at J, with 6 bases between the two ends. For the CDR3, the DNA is TGTGCCAGCAGTCCGGGGGATACGCAGTATTTT. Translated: CASSPGDTQYF.

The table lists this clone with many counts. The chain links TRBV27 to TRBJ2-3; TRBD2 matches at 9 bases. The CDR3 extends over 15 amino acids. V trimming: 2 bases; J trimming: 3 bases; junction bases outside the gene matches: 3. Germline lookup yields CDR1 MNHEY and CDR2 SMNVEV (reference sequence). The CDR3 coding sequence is TGTGCCAGCAGTTTACCGCGGGAGGGGACAGATACGCAGTATTTT. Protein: CASSLPREGTDTQYF.

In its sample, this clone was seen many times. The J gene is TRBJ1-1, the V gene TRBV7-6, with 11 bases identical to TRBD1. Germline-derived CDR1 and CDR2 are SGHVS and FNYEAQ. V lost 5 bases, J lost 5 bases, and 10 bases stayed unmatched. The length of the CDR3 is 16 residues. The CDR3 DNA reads TGTGCCAGCAGCACCGGACAGGGGGCCGCCGGGACTGAAGCTTTCTTT. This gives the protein CASSTGQGAAGTEAFF.

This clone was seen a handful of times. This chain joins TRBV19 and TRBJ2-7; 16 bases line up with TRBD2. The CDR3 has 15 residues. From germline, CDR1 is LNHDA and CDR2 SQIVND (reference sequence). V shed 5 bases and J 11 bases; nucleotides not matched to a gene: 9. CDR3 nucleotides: TGTGCCAGTAGTGTTCCGGGACTAGCGGGAGGGCCGGAGTACTTC. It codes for CASSVPGLAGGPEYF.

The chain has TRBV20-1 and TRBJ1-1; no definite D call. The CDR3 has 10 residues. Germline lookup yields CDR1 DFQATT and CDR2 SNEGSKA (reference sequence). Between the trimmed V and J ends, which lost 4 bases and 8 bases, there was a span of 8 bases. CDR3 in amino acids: CSATAAEAFF. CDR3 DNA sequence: TGCAGTGCTACCGCGGCAGAAGCTTTCTTT.

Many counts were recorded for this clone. The CDR3 nucleotides are TGTGCCAGCAGCGCGCGTACTAATCAGCCCCAGCATTTT. The encoded protein is CASSARTNQPQHF. The V gene is TRBV27, the J gene TRBJ1-5; D not certain. Germline V gene data show CDR1 as MNHEY and CDR2 as SMNVEV (reference sequence). This CDR3 is built from 13 residues. The ends were cut back, 6 bases at V and 4 bases at J, with 10 bases in the middle.

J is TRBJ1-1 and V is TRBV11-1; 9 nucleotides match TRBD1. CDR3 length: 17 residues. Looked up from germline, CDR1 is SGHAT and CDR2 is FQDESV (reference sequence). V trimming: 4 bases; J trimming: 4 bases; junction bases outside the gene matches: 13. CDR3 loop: CASSSGTGMGVVTEAFF. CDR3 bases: TGTGCCAGCAGCTCCGGGACAGGGATGGGGGTCGTCACTGAAGCTTTCTTT.

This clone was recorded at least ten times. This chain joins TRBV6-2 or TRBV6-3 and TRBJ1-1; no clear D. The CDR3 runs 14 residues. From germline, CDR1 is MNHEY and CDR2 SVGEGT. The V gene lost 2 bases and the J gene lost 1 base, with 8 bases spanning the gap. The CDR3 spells CASSYPTGNTEAFF. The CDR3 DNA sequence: TGTGCCAGCAGTTACCCCACGGGGAACACTGAAGCTTTCTTT.